What follows are 17 T cell receptor beta chains derived from one specimen sequenced in a study of immune evolution from preneoplasia to lung adenocarcinoma. Here immunoSEQ multiplex PCR was the method, and the copy in TCRdb shows in-frame clones only, minus some. Here the sample spans tens of thousands of clones, 65% to 75% being singletons. Sequences were obtained from FFPE invasive lung adenocarcinoma tissue. These receptors were collected from a person between 55 and 70 years old with invasive lung adenocarcinoma. Some clones in this sample may be carry-over from other donors' samples.

The V and J genes are TRBV7-2 and TRBJ2-2; 9 nucleotides agree with TRBD1. Germline CDR1 and CDR2: SGHTA and FQGNSA. V shed 5 bases, J shed 5 bases, and the junction held 6 bases outside the gene matches. The CDR3 has 15 amino acids. In DNA, the CDR3 is TGTGCCAGCAGCCCTAGACAGGGGGTAACCGGGGAGCTGTTTTTT. This gives the protein CASSPRQGVTGELFF.

The rearrangement uses TRBV19 and TRBJ2-7, with 8 bases fitting TRBD2. V shed 5 bases, J shed 3 bases, and the junction held 3 bases outside the gene matches. In germline, CDR1 is LNHDA, CDR2 SQIVND (reference sequence). CDR3 length equals 13 residues. The CDR3 reads CASSGGLVYEQYF. The CDR3 DNA follows: TGTGCCAGTAGTGGGGGACTAGTCTACGAGCAGTACTTC.

This rearrangement joins TRBV18 to TRBJ2-2; D gene unclear. The V gene lost 1 base and the J gene lost 3 bases, with 6 bases spanning the gap. This CDR3 is 14 amino acids long. CDR1 and CDR2 from the germline V gene are KGHSH and LQKENI. The CDR3 region is CASSPLPDTGELFF. In DNA, the CDR3 is TGTGCCAGCTCACCACTGCCAGACACCGGGGAGCTGTTTTTT.

The rearrangement joins TRBV28 to TRBJ1-4; 8 bases are shared with TRBD1. This CDR3 has 14 amino acids. V lost 6 bases and J lost 7; bases outside the gene matches: 7. Germline CDR1 is MDHEN and CDR2 is SYDVKM. The CDR3 nucleotides are TGTGCCAGCAGACCAGGGGGCGGATTTGAAAAACTGTTTTTT. Protein: CASRPGGGFEKLFF. The full variable domain, completed using reference TRBV28 and TRBJ1-4, is DVKVTQSSRYLVKRTGEKVFLECVQDMDHENMFWYRQDPGLGLRLIYFSYDVKMKEKGDIPEGYSVSREKKERFSLILESASTNQTSMYLCASRPGGGFEKLFFGSGTQLSVL.

In its sample, this clone ranks as medium-sized. This CDR3 is also generated by other DNA sequences in the sample. The chain joins TRBV2 to TRBJ1-5, with no clear D. V shed 5 bases and J shed 0 bases, with 5 bases lying between them. The CDR3 has 13 amino acids. Germline CDR1 SNHLY, CDR2 FYNNEI. CDR3 amino acids: CASSRDSNQPQHF. DNA of the CDR3: TGTGCCAGCAGTCGGGATAGCAATCAGCCCCAGCATTTT.

The chain employs TRBV21-1 and TRBJ2-7; the table names TRBD2, a call not compared with the DNA. TRBV21-1 is a recognized pseudogene. This CDR3 has 11 residues. CDR3 amino acids: CDLTASYEQYF. DNA of the CDR3: TGTGACCTGACTGCTTCCTACGAGCAGTACTTC.

In its sample, this clone was seen once. CDR3 bases: TGCGCCAGCAGCCACAACAGGGGGTATGGCTACACCTTC. Its protein product is CASSHNRGYGYTF. V is TRBV4-1 and J is TRBJ1-2, with 8 positions matching TRBD1. From germline, CDR1 is MGHRA and CDR2 YSYEKL. The CDR3 totals 13 residues. V was pared by 3 bases and J by 5 bases, with 2 bases of the junction left unmatched.

This clone occurred a few times. The J gene is TRBJ1-5, the V gene TRBV27; D is unresolved. Germline CDR1 and CDR2: MNHEY and SMNVEV (reference sequence). Trimming pared 6 bases from V and 2 bases from J, leaving 5 bases between. This CDR3 has 12 amino acids. CDR3 loop: CASRAGNQPQHF. The DNA for the CDR3 is TGTGCCAGCAGGGCCGGCAATCAGCCCCAGCATTTT.

The rearrangement joins TRBV7-7 to TRBJ2-5; 7 positions agree with TRBD2. With V trimmed by 5 bases and J by 5 bases, 8 bases remained unmatched. Germline V gene lookup returns CDR1 SSHAT and CDR2 FNYEAQ (reference sequence). This CDR3 has 14 residues. CDR3 coding DNA: TGTGCCAGCAGCCCCCTTCGGGGAGGGGAGACCCAGTACTTC. Protein sequence: CASSPLRGGETQYF.

The gene calls are TRBV28 and TRBJ2-5; D not resolved. Trimming shortened V by 6 bases and J by 5 bases, and 10 bases separated the two germline ends. This CDR3 has 12 amino acids. Germline CDR1 and CDR2: MDHEN and SYDVKM. CDR3 in DNA: TGTGCCAGCAGCACCGTGAGTGAGACCCAGTACTTC. Its translation: CASSTVSETQYF.

V usage is TRBV6-5 and J usage is TRBJ2-7; weak D call: TRBD1 (5 bases). The CDR3 spans 13 residues. The V gene's germline CDR1 is MNHEY and CDR2 SVGAGI. Trimming shortened V by 0 bases and J by 6 bases, and 9 bases separated the two germline ends. The CDR3 loop is CASSYSMGREQYF. The CDR3, as DNA: TGTGCCAGCAGTTACTCGATGGGGCGCGAGCAGTACTTC.

The chain links TRBV28 to TRBJ1-4; possibly TRBD1 for D (6 bases). The CDR3 sequence is 14 residues long. V was cut by 7 bases and J by 6 bases, with 15 bases left in between. Germline V lookup: CDR1 MDHEN, CDR2 SYDVKM. CDR3 residues: CASTTGGGHEKLFF. CDR3 bases: TGTGCCAGCACCACCGGGGGGGGGCATGAAAAACTGTTTTTT.

This clone has a handful of counts. This chain uses TRBV18 with TRBJ2-5; tentatively, D is TRBD2 (7 bases). From germline, CDR1 is KGHSH and CDR2 LQKENI. This CDR3 has 16 residues. V gave up 3 bases and J gave up 1 base, with 15 bases separating them. DNA of the CDR3: TGTGCCAGCTCACCCAGAGGGCGGGGGCCCCAAGAGACCCAGTACTTC. This codes for CASSPRGRGPQETQYF.

The table lists this clone with a few counts. Other DNA sequences in the same sample also yield this CDR3. The V call is TRBV18, the J call TRBJ2-7; no reliable D call. Germline assignment: CDR1 KGHSH and CDR2 LQKENI. This CDR3 is built from 14 residues. V was cut by 6 bases and J by 5 bases, with 17 bases left in between. DNA for the CDR3: TGTGCCAGCTCGACATACTCGCCAGTCGACGAGCAGTACTTC. Its translation: CASSTYSPVDEQYF.

This clone was picked up one time. The chain is built from TRBV9 and TRBJ1-4; 9 bases agree with TRBD1. V was pared by 5 bases and J by 8 bases, with 16 bases of the junction left unmatched. Germline-derived CDR1 and CDR2 are SGDLS and YYNGEE. The CDR3 is made up of 17 amino acids. This chain's CDR3 is CASSPPGQGTLGEKLFF. CDR3 bases: TGTGCCAGCAGTCCCCCGGGACAGGGCACCCTTGGAGAAAAACTGTTTTTT.

This chain uses TRBV5-1 with TRBJ2-7; D remains unclear. Looked up from germline, CDR1 is SGHRS and CDR2 is YFSETQ. With 3 bases removed from V and 7 bases from J, the gap between germline ends came to 11 bases. The CDR3 contains 12 residues. CDR3 residues: CASSSDRSEQYF. The CDR3 region has the DNA TGCGCCAGCAGCTCGGACCGTTCGGAGCAGTACTTC.

The chain couples TRBV7-2 to TRBJ2-3; D is perhaps TRBD2 (6 bases). The CDR3 has 15 residues. The germline gives CDR1 SGHTA, CDR2 FQGNSA. V lost 1 base to trimming and J lost 5 bases, with 13 bases between them. The CDR3 DNA reads TGTGCCAGCAGCTTAGTTGGCGGGGCTCTAGATACGCAGTATTTT. This encodes CASSLVGGALDTQYF.